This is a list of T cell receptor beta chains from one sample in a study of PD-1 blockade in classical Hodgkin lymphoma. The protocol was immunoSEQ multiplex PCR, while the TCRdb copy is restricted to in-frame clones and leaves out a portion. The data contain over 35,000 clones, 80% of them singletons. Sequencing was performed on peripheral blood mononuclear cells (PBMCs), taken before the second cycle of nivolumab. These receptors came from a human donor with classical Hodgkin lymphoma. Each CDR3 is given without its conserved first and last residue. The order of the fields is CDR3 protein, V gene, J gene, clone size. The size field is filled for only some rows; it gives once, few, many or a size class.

CDR3 protein: ASSFAQGRTSSYEQY
V gene: TRBV5-1
J gene: TRBJ2-7
clone size: .

CDR3 protein: ASSTYAGLEAF
V gene: TRBV7-2
J gene: TRBJ1-1
clone size: once

CDR3 protein: ASSLGGDQGYT
V gene: TRBV5-1
J gene: TRBJ1-2
clone size: .

CDR3 protein: ASSLGASGIPTQY
V gene: TRBV6-6
J gene: TRBJ2-5
clone size: .

CDR3 protein: ASRPRTSVGADTQY
V gene: TRBV18
J gene: TRBJ2-3
clone size: few

CDR3 protein: ASLSWGGTGELF
V gene: TRBV6-6
J gene: TRBJ2-2
clone size: medium-sized

CDR3 protein: ASIGLKRDYNSPLH
V gene: TRBV21-1
J gene: TRBJ1-6
clone size: once

CDR3 protein: ASSPRTGLYYGQY
V gene: TRBV5-6
J gene: TRBJ2-7
clone size: .

CDR3 protein: ASSPTPPGTSHLSSYNEQF
V gene: TRBV27
J gene: TRBJ2-1
clone size: .

CDR3 protein: ASSLRGALNNEQF
V gene: TRBV27
J gene: TRBJ2-1
clone size: .

CDR3 protein: ASSERAGRGYT
V gene: TRBV6-1
J gene: TRBJ1-2
clone size: .

CDR3 protein: ASSQDIGTDTQY
V gene: TRBV4-3
J gene: TRBJ2-3
clone size: .

CDR3 protein: ATSGTYGYT
V gene: TRBV28
J gene: TRBJ1-2
clone size: once

CDR3 protein: ASSFHRDRVMNTEAF
V gene: TRBV7-9
J gene: TRBJ1-1
clone size: .

CDR3 protein: ASSATGTDTQY
V gene: TRBV18
J gene: TRBJ2-3
clone size: .

CDR3 protein: ASSLGLGRGTQY
V gene: TRBV7-9
J gene: TRBJ2-3
clone size: once

CDR3 protein: ASSPTGTGELF
V gene: TRBV18
J gene: TRBJ2-2
clone size: .

CDR3 protein: ASSLSITNTQY
V gene: TRBV27
J gene: TRBJ2-3
clone size: .

CDR3 protein: ASSLSQGAHEKLF
V gene: TRBV7-2
J gene: TRBJ1-4
clone size: .

CDR3 protein: SVGGFDTGELF
V gene: TRBV29-1
J gene: TRBJ2-2
clone size: .

CDR3 protein: ASSLDGRGQGTEAF
V gene: TRBV5-1
J gene: TRBJ1-1
clone size: .

CDR3 protein: ASSEAGTNYLYGYT
V gene: TRBV7-8
J gene: TRBJ1-2
clone size: .

CDR3 protein: ASSESRSRRVGYT
V gene: TRBV2
J gene: TRBJ1-2
clone size: .

CDR3 protein: ASSQGGGKRRGEQF
V gene: TRBV4-3
J gene: TRBJ2-1
clone size: .

CDR3 protein: ASTRTQAGYNEQF
V gene: TRBV2
J gene: TRBJ2-1
clone size: few

CDR3 protein: ASSMWAKASSNTGELF
V gene: TRBV19
J gene: TRBJ2-2
clone size: many

CDR3 protein: ASSLMLAGGFGGQETQY
V gene: TRBV7-6
J gene: TRBJ2-5
clone size: few

CDR3 protein: ASSLSSFYGYT
V gene: TRBV7-2
J gene: TRBJ1-2
clone size: .

CDR3 protein: ASGGTHEQY
V gene: TRBV27
J gene: TRBJ2-7
clone size: .

CDR3 protein: ASGEGANVLT
V gene: TRBV2
J gene: TRBJ2-6
clone size: .

CDR3 protein: ASSLVRGGDTEAF
V gene: TRBV6-5
J gene: TRBJ1-1
clone size: .

CDR3 protein: ASSPPGQGAFLNTEAF
V gene: TRBV5-1
J gene: TRBJ1-1
clone size: .

CDR3 protein: ASSSTAGTDTQY
V gene: TRBV7-9
J gene: TRBJ2-3
clone size: .

CDR3 protein: ASSESFRGTGQNEQY
V gene: TRBV6-1
J gene: TRBJ2-7
clone size: .

CDR3 protein: ASRDISNYGYT
V gene: TRBV6-6
J gene: TRBJ1-2
clone size: .

CDR3 protein: ASSYSLGAYGYT
V gene: TRBV6-5
J gene: TRBJ1-2
clone size: .

CDR3 protein: ASSSGLSQAF
V gene: TRBV27
J gene: TRBJ1-1
clone size: .